These 11 T cell receptor beta chains came from one sample sequenced in a study of blood T cell repertoires in COVID-19. Sequenced by immunoSEQ multiplex PCR; TCRdb stores in-frame clones only, minus some. This sample carries 250,000 to 400,000 clones, more than 75% of them seen once, and the ten largest clones take 1%. Source material: peripheral blood. The receptors were sampled from a man in his fifties with active or convalescent COVID-19.

The chain recombines TRBV6-5 with TRBJ2-7; D is ambiguous. Looked up from germline, CDR1 is MNHEY and CDR2 is SVGAGI. The V gene lost 0 bases and the J gene lost 7 bases, with 16 bases spanning the gap. The CDR3 sequence is 15 residues long. The CDR3 nucleotides read TGTGCCAGCAGTTACTCGAAACTACCCACGAGGGAGCAGTACTTC. This encodes CASSYSKLPTREQYF.

V and J are TRBV9 and TRBJ2-3; no definite D call. The CDR3 loop spans 11 amino acids. CDR1 and CDR2 from the germline V gene are SGDLS and YYNGEE. Trimming cost V 7 bases and J 3 bases, with 6 bases left between them. The CDR3 DNA reads as TGTGCCAGCGGCAGGACAGATACGCAGTATTTT. It codes for CASGRTDTQYF.

The chain is built from TRBV5-1 and TRBJ1-2; D unclear. The CDR3 has 13 residues. Germline values: CDR1 SGHRS, CDR2 YFSETQ. With 0 bases removed from V and 9 bases from J, the gap between germline ends came to 12 bases. This CDR3 reads CASSLDGGLSYTF. CDR3 sequence (DNA): TGCGCCAGCAGCTTGGACGGCGGACTGAGCTACACCTTC.

The chain couples TRBV7-2 to TRBJ1-4; 9 bases are shared with TRBD1. The germline gives CDR1 SGHTA, CDR2 FQGNSA. After removal of 6 bases from V and 8 bases from J, the junction contained 7 bases not matched to a gene. The CDR3 consists of 14 residues. The CDR3 nucleotides are TGTGCCAGCAGGTCACAGGGGGCAGAGGAAAAACTGTTTTTT. It codes for CASRSQGAEEKLFF.

The chain combines TRBV28 with TRBJ1-2; TRBD1 matches 8 bases. The germline CDR1 and CDR2 sequences are MDHEN and SYDVKM. Unmatched junction bases numbered 6, after V lost 0 bases and J lost 6 bases. The CDR3 runs 15 residues. CDR3 loop: CASSLWAGGLNGYTF. For the CDR3, the DNA is TGTGCCAGCAGTTTATGGGCAGGGGGCTTGAATGGCTACACCTTC.

The chain employs TRBV3-1 (or the pseudogene TRBV3-2) and TRBJ2-7, with D possibly TRBD1 on 6 matching bases. Between the trimmed V and J ends, which lost 2 bases and 3 bases, there was a span of 8 bases. The CDR3 extends over 13 amino acids. Germline V CDR1 and CDR2: LGHDT, YNNKEL (reference sequence). The CDR3 DNA follows: TGTGCCAGCAGCCAAAAGGGGGTCTACGAGCAGTACTTC. Its translation: CASSQKGVYEQYF.

This chain links TRBV5-4 with TRBJ2-1; 11 bases fit TRBD2. The CDR3 runs 17 residues. The V segment lost 3 bases and the J segment 8 bases; nucleotides outside the gene matches: 13. From germline, CDR1 is SGHNT and CDR2 YYREEE (reference sequence). In DNA form, the CDR3 reads TGTGCCAGCAGCTACCTTCAGACTAGCGGGGCCAACGATGAGCAGTTCTTC. Amino acids: CASSYLQTSGANDEQFF.

The V call is TRBV7-3, the J call TRBJ1-5; D is unclear. In germline, CDR1 is SGHTA, CDR2 FQGTGA. The CDR3 contains 13 residues. V was clipped by 2 bases and J by 6 bases, with 8 bases between them. Here the CDR3 reads CASSLEAGQPQHF. DNA of the CDR3: TGTGCCAGCAGCTTAGAGGCTGGTCAGCCCCAGCATTTT. Using reference TRBV7-3 and TRBJ1-5 for the parts outside the CDR3, the full variable domain is GAGVSQTPSNKVTEKGKYVELRCDPISGHTALYWYRQSLGQGPEFLIYFQGTGAADDSGLPNDRFFAVRPEGSVSTLKIQRTERGDSAVYLCASSLEAGQPQHFGDGTRLSIL.

The chain is built from TRBV28 and TRBJ1-1; 8 bases align to TRBD1. The CDR3 sequence is 15 residues long. Germline lookup yields CDR1 MDHEN and CDR2 SYDVKM. Trimming at V came to 4 bases and at J to 3 bases, leaving 7 bases not matched to a gene. This CDR3 is CASSSGGEGDTEAFF. In nucleotides, the CDR3 is TGTGCCAGCAGTTCAGGGGGCGAGGGAGACACTGAAGCTTTCTTT.

The V gene is TRBV10-3, the J gene TRBJ1-1, with TRBD1 identical over 8 bases. Germline loops: CDR1 ENHRY, CDR2 SYGVKD. The CDR3 runs to 15 residues. V was pared by 3 bases and J by 1 base, with 4 bases of the junction left unmatched. CDR3 amino acids: CAISERGQENTEAFF. The DNA of the CDR3 is TGTGCCATCAGTGAAAGGGGACAGGAGAACACTGAAGCTTTCTTT.

This sequence joins TRBV10-2 and TRBJ1-5; a possible D gene is TRBD1 (5 bases). This CDR3 has 15 amino acids. Per the germline V gene, CDR1 is WSHSY and CDR2 is SAAADI. V lost 2 bases and J 2 bases, leaving 10 bases between the germline ends. The CDR3 DNA is TGCGCCAGCAGTGAGACCAGGGAAGGCAATCAGCCCCAGCATTTT. This translates into CASSETREGNQPQHF.